The next 16 T cell receptor beta chains were all read from a single sample in a study of regulatory T cells in long-lasting Graves disease (dated by TCRdb to the early 2020s). The library was prepared using multiplex PCR. For sequencing, an Illumina HiSeq 4000 was employed. iRepertoire HTBI primers and Arm-PCR amplification of CDR3 regions were used to construct TCR beta libraries. In-frame beta chains were kept once TCRdb had trimmed the public reads at Q25 with fastp and called clones with MiXCR. Rows with a matching CDR3 protein are joined into one entry that keeps the most common DNA and genes. This sample is represented by hundreds of thousands of distinct CDR3 sequences; 15% to 20% of them were singletons. Approximately 12% of the sample is taken by the ten largest. In light of the paper, this sample's time point label describes: newly diagnosed GD, antithyroid drugs for less than 3 months. RNA was extracted from PBMCs in TRIzol for both TCR sequencing and RNA sequencing.

The sample was also linked to a second study, of T cells in Graves' hyperthyroidism and ophthalmopathy.

The sequencing used peripheral blood mononuclear cells (PBMCs), collected at new diagnosis, from a patient treated with antithyroid drugs. The receptors come from a man between 18 and 35 years old with Graves disease. Donor details come from another sample of the same person, matched by shared clones.

About this clonotype itself: One end of the junction fails to match germline, which may point to a read error. This chain links TRBV6-1 with TRBJ2-2; D possibly corresponds to TRBD1 (6 bases). Per germline, CDR1 MNHNS and CDR2 SASEGT. The CDR3 consists of 14 residues. CDR3 amino acids: CASSEGGRAGELFF. The CDR3 DNA reads as TGTGCCAGCAGCGAAGGGGGTCGGGCCGGGGAGCTGTTTTTT.

The rearrangement uses TRBV29-1 and TRBJ2-1; 7 bases fit TRBD2. The ends lost 4 bases at V and 5 bases at J; junction bases unmatched: 8. This CDR3 region has 14 residues. From germline, CDR1 is SQVTM and CDR2 ANQGSEA. The DNA of the CDR3 is TGCAGCGTTGTTGGCGGGAGCGGGAACAATGAGCAGTTCTTC. Translation gives CSVVGGSGNNEQFF.

The chain uses TRBV4-1 and TRBJ2-7, with D possibly TRBD2 on 5 matching bases. In germline, CDR1 is MGHRA, CDR2 YSYEKL. Trimming pared 0 bases from V and 6 bases from J, leaving 21 bases between. This CDR3 comprises 17 residues. The CDR3 nucleotides are TGCGCCAGCAGCCAAGATAAAGCGGCCGCTGTGTTAGGCGAGCAGTACTTC. Its translation is CASSQDKAAAVLGEQYF.

This clonotype was seen repeatedly, ten times or more. CDR3 sequence (DNA): TGTGCCAGCGCAACTGGGGACAGCTACACAGATACGCAGTATTTT. As protein: CASATGDSYTDTQYF. The chain has TRBV7-9 and TRBJ2-3, with 7 bases aligning to TRBD1. Germline CDR1 SEHNR, CDR2 FQNEAQ (reference sequence). V lost 8 bases to trimming and J lost 2 bases; unmatched junction nucleotides: 10. The CDR3 has 15 residues. Complete variable domain (other parts from reference TRBV7-9 and TRBJ2-3): DTGVSQNPRHKITKRGQNVTFRCDPISEHNRLYWYRQTLGQGPEFLTYFQNEAQLEKSRLLSDRFSAERPKGSFSTLEIQRTEQGDSAMYLCASATGDSYTDTQYFGPGTRLTVL.

This clonotype was observed at least ten times. The chain is built from TRBV6-5 and TRBJ2-5; 11 nucleotides line up with TRBD2. Unmatched junction bases numbered 8, after V lost 2 bases and J lost 3 bases. The germline gives CDR1 MNHEY, CDR2 SVGAGI. The CDR3 is made up of 17 amino acids. The CDR3 DNA sequence: TGTGCCAGCAGTTACGGGTTAGCGGGAGGGGCGGAAGAGACCCAGTACTTC. Encoded protein: CASSYGLAGGAEETQYF.

This clonotype was seen many times. The chain uses TRBV12-3 or TRBV12-4 and TRBJ2-7; D perhaps matches TRBD1 (5 bases). V was trimmed by 4 bases and J by 4 bases, leaving 14 bases between them. The CDR3 loop spans 14 amino acids. The CDR3 DNA sequence: TGTGCCAGCAGTTCCCCGACAGATTTATACGAGCAGTACTTC. Encoded protein: CASSSPTDLYEQYF.

There are many counts of this clonotype. The chain couples TRBV6-5 to TRBJ2-5, with D uncertain. The CDR3 runs to 12 residues. Germline assignment: CDR1 MNHEY and CDR2 SVGAGI. Trimming stripped 6 bases from V and 4 bases from J, with 9 bases between. The CDR3 sequence is CASSYPPETQYF. The CDR3 DNA is TGTGCCAGCAGCTACCCCCCAGAGACCCAGTACTTC.

This clonotype showed up just a few times. The rearrangement joins TRBV2 to TRBJ2-2; TRBD2 matches 8 bases. With 4 bases clipped from V and 1 base from J, the junction kept 2 bases outside the gene matches. This CDR3 has 15 residues. The germline gives CDR1 SNHLY, CDR2 FYNNEI. DNA for the CDR3: TGTGCCAGCAGTGCGGGACTAGGGAACACCGGGGAGCTGTTTTTT. Translation gives CASSAGLGNTGELFF.

This clonotype was picked up a small number of times. The chain is built from TRBV7-9 and TRBJ2-6, with 11 bases fitting TRBD1. The CDR3 has 17 residues. CDR1 is SEHNR, CDR2 FQNEAQ, per germline (reference sequence). The trim removed 2 bases at V and 4 bases at J, leaving 4 bases unmatched. The CDR3, as DNA: TGTGCCAGCAGCTTACGGGACAGGGGGTCCGGGGCCAACGTCCTGACTTTC. This translates into CASSLRDRGSGANVLTF.

The chain has TRBV20-1 and TRBJ2-4; no firm D call. CDR1 is DFQATT, CDR2 SNEGSKA, per germline (reference sequence). The CDR3 has 14 residues. V lost 5 bases and J lost 4, with 15 bases in between. CDR3 nucleotides: TGCAGTGCTCCCCACAAGGAGCCAAAAAACATTCAGTACTTC. This codes for CSAPHKEPKNIQYF.

There are many counts of this clonotype. V usage is TRBV11-2 and J usage is TRBJ2-1; D may correspond to TRBD1 or TRBD2 (5 bases each). Trimming removed 5 bases at V and 9 bases at J, with 20 bases between. CDR3 length equals 15 residues. Germline-derived CDR1 and CDR2 are SGHAT and FQNNGV. This chain's CDR3 is CASSPGSWGFGEQFF. In nucleotides, the CDR3 is TGTGCCAGCAGCCCAGGGAGCTGGGGTTTTGGTGAGCAGTTCTTC. Together with reference TRBV11-2 and TRBJ2-1, the CDR3 gives the full variable domain: EAGVAQSPRYKIIEKRQSVAFWCNPISGHATLYWYQQILGQGPKLLIQFQNNGVVDDSQLPKDRFSAERLKGVDSTLKIQPAKLEDSAVYLCASSPGSWGFGEQFFGPGTRLTVL.

This clonotype was counted a few times. The V and J genes are TRBV11-2 and TRBJ1-6; maybe TRBD1 (5 bases). The CDR3 length is 16 residues. Trimming shortened V by 1 base and J by 9 bases, and 16 bases separated the two germline ends. Germline lookup yields CDR1 SGHAT and CDR2 FQNNGV. The CDR3 protein is CASSLGIIQGGSPLHF. CDR3 bases: TGTGCCAGCAGCTTAGGTATAATCCAGGGTGGTTCACCCCTCCACTTT.

This clonotype showed up just a few times. Here the CDR3 reads CASSPVVGQPTEAFF. The CDR3 DNA sequence: TGTGCCAGCAGCCCGGTTGTTGGACAACCAACTGAAGCTTTCTTT. The chain joins TRBV7-9 to TRBJ1-1; TRBD1 is a possible D gene (5 bases). The germline CDR1 and CDR2 sequences are SEHNR and FQNEAQ (reference sequence). Trimming took 5 bases from V and 5 from J, leaving 18 bases between them. The CDR3 is made up of 15 amino acids.

This clonotype appeared many times. The chain links TRBV5-1 to TRBJ2-1, with D possibly being TRBD1 or TRBD2 (5 bases each). Germline-derived CDR1 and CDR2 are SGHRS and YFSETQ. V dropped 6 bases and J dropped 3 bases, with 13 bases sitting between them. This CDR3 has 14 residues. DNA for the CDR3: TGCGCCAGCATCTCAGAGGGGAGCTACAATGAGCAGTTCTTC. The encoded protein is CASISEGSYNEQFF. Supplemented by reference TRBV5-1 and TRBJ2-1, the full variable domain reads KAGVTQTPRYLIKTRGQQVTLSCSPISGHRSVSWYQQTPGQGLQFLFEYFSETQRNKGNFPGRFSGRQFSNSRSEMNVSTLELGDSALYLCASISEGSYNEQFFGPGTRLTVL.

The CDR3 coding sequence is TGTGCCAGCAGTTTACTTGCGGGTAACTACGAGCAGTACTTC. Translated, it gives CASSLLAGNYEQYF. The chain employs TRBV27 and TRBJ2-7; maybe TRBD2 (5 bases). The germline V and J ends were trimmed by 2 bases and 3 bases, with 11 bases remaining between them. The CDR3 has 14 amino acids. The germline V gene encodes CDR1 MNHEY and CDR2 SMNVEV (reference sequence).

This clonotype occurred many times. The rearrangement links TRBV27 to TRBJ2-7; D may match TRBD1 or TRBD2 (5 bases each). The germline V gene has CDR1 MNHEY and CDR2 SMNVEV (reference sequence). The CDR3 totals 17 residues. Trimming took 6 bases from V and 0 from J, leaving 21 bases between them. DNA for the CDR3: TGTGCCAGCAGGAGAAAGCGGCGGCAGGGACCCTCCTACGAGCAGTACTTC. Protein sequence: CASRRKRRQGPSYEQYF.